These 8 T cell receptor beta chains were all obtained from the same sample, sequenced in a study of cytomegalovirus exposure and HLA in healthy donors (dated by TCRdb to about 2017). Library preparation used the immunoSEQ multiplex PCR assay. For the multiplex PCR, a mixture combining 60 forward primers for TCR Vbeta segments and 13 reverse primers for TCR Jbeta segments was used. Held by TCRdb, this immuneACCESS table contains in-frame sequences only and omits some clones. Under half of the omission traces to an unresolved V gene where checked; the cause of the rest is unknown. Within this sample are some 120,000 clones, with approximately 71% of them counted one time only. 3.3% of the sample is in the top ten clones. The source material was PBMCs. These receptors were obtained from a woman aged 45-59 years in good health and CMV-seronegative.

This chain connects TRBV19 to TRBJ2-7; D is perhaps TRBD2 (5 bases). Germline CDR1 and CDR2: LNHDA and SQIVND (reference sequence). The V end lost 3 bases, the J end lost 9 bases, and 9 bases lay between the germline ends. The CDR3 sequence is 11 residues long. Here the CDR3 reads CASSMGAGQYF. In DNA form, the CDR3 reads TGTGCCAGTAGTATGGGAGCCGGGCAGTACTTC.

The J gene is TRBJ2-7, the V gene TRBV18; 8 bases are a match to TRBD2. V dropped 3 bases and J dropped 3; count of bases not matched to a gene: 7. This CDR3 is 15 amino acids long. Looked up from germline, CDR1 is KGHSH and CDR2 is LQKENI. Here the CDR3 DNA reads TGTGCCAGCTCACCCTTCAATAGCGGGAACTACGAGCAGTACTTC. Its translation: CASSPFNSGNYEQYF.

The CDR3 protein is CASTKIWTSPTQYF. The DNA for the CDR3 is TGTGCCAGCACAAAAATATGGACTAGCCCTACGCAGTATTTT. This chain joins TRBV28 and TRBJ2-3; 8 nucleotides align to TRBD2. V shed 7 bases, J shed 8 bases, and the junction held 11 bases outside the gene matches. Germline CDR1 MDHEN, CDR2 SYDVKM. The CDR3 has 14 amino acids.

Remarks on this clone: An end of the junction does not agree with germline; a read error may underlie this. This chain uses TRBV7-9 with TRBJ1-2, with 8 bases that match TRBD1. CDR1 is SEHNR and CDR2 is FQNEAQ in the germline V gene (reference sequence). CDR3 length: 14 residues. The CDR3 DNA reads as TGTTCCAGCAGCTCGACAGGGGCCCGTGCAGGCTACACCTTC. This codes for CSSSSTGARAGYTF.

The V gene is TRBV16, the J gene TRBJ1-1; TRBD1 matches 11 bases. CDR3 length: 16 amino acids. Germline CDR1 is KGHSY and CDR2 is FQNENV. V dropped 3 bases and J dropped 4; count of bases not matched to a gene: 7. CDR3 sequence: CASSHRRGTGGTEAFF. The CDR3 DNA reads TGTGCCAGCAGCCACCGCCGAGGGACAGGGGGCACTGAAGCTTTCTTT.

This clone was seen just once. The rearrangement uses TRBV13 and TRBJ2-7; D gene unclear. Germline CDR1 PRHDT, CDR2 FYEKMQ (reference sequence). Trimming removed 0 bases from V and 3 bases from J, with 9 bases in between. The CDR3 length is 14 residues. CDR3 in amino acids: CASSLGNSLYEQYF. Written as DNA, the CDR3 is TGTGCCAGCAGCTTAGGCAACTCCCTCTACGAGCAGTACTTC.

The chain links TRBV9 to TRBJ1-5; D is ambiguous. The CDR3 is 14 amino acids. V lost 0 bases and J 4 bases, leaving 8 bases between the germline ends. Looked up from germline, CDR1 is SGDLS and CDR2 is YYNGEE. CDR3 sequence reads: CASSVEPSNQPQHF. The CDR3 DNA is TGTGCCAGCAGCGTAGAGCCATCGAATCAGCCCCAGCATTTT.

The chain combines TRBV19 with TRBJ1-1; D unclear. The CDR3 is 13 amino acids. The V gene lost 5 bases and the J gene lost 2 bases, with 9 bases spanning the gap. Germline CDR1 LNHDA, CDR2 SQIVND (reference sequence). Written as DNA, the CDR3 is TGTGCCAGTAGTCCCGTAGTAAACACTGAAGCTTTCTTT. Its translation is CASSPVVNTEAFF.